These T cell receptor beta chains were read from a single sample in a study of T cell repertoires in cytomegalovirus infection. One entry per CDR3 protein results from TCRdb running MiXCR on the reads. This sample has hundreds of thousands of distinct CDR3 sequences, with approximately 34% found just once. Material: PBMCs. Receptors originate from a human donor in good health (CMV status not recorded). Some clones in this sample may be carry-over from other donors' samples. Each CDR3 is given with its conserved first and last residue. The D gene is left open where the match is weak. Expanded clones get a size class; other rows say once, few or many, or leave the size out.

clone_size,j_call,v_call,d_call,cdr3_nt,cdr3_aa
once,TRBJ1-1,TRBV5-5,-,TGTGCCAGCAGCCCCCCCGGGACGGAGTCGAACACTGAAGCTTTCTTT,CASSPPGTESNTEAFF
many,TRBJ1-4,TRBV7-8,-,TGTGCCAGCAGCTTAGCCCCGGGAATCACTAATGAAAAACTGTTTTTT,CASSLAPGITNEKLFF
few,TRBJ2-5,TRBV7-9,-,TGTGCCAGCAGCTTCTTGGACAGAGAGACCCAGTACTTC,CASSFLDRETQYF
many,TRBJ2-1,TRBV7-2,-,TGTGCCAGCAGCTTAGTGGGGATTTCCTACAATGAGCAGTTCTTC,CASSLVGISYNEQFF
-,TRBJ2-1,TRBV19,TRBD2,TGTGCCAGCGCCCAACTAGCGGGGTTTAGTAATGAGCAGTTCTTC,CASAQLAGFSNEQFF
few,TRBJ2-3,TRBV20-1,-,TGCAGTGCTAGGGGTCGGGGGAACACAGATACGCAGTATTTT,CSARGRGNTDTQYF
-,TRBJ1-6,TRBV27,-,TGTGCCAGCAGTTTTAGACAGCGGAATTCACCCCTCCACTTT,CASSFRQRNSPLHF
-,TRBJ1-2,TRBV19,-,TGTGCCAGTAGTATACCAGGGCTCCCCTATGGCTACACCTTC,CASSIPGLPYGYTF
-,TRBJ2-1,TRBV24-1,-,TGTGCCACCAGTGATTTGGATCGGTCCTCCAATGAGCAGTTCTTC,CATSDLDRSSNEQFF
-,TRBJ1-1,TRBV7-6,-,TGTGCCAGCAGCCTTCAACAGGGAGTAGGCACTGAAGCTTTCTTT,CASSLQQGVGTEAFF